Following are 26 T cell receptor beta chains from one sample sequenced in a study of blood T cell repertoires in COVID-19. Sequencing used immunoSEQ multiplex PCR; TCRdb keeps in-frame clones, though not all of them. The table shows about 210,000 clones, with approximately 88% occurring only once. The sample was PBMCs or T cells enriched from blood (not recorded which). The receptors were gathered from a man aged 18 to 29 with acute COVID-19.

This chain connects TRBV19 to TRBJ1-3; 8 positions match TRBD1. CDR3 length equals 17 residues. Germline loops: CDR1 LNHDA, CDR2 SQIVND (reference sequence). Trimming took 6 bases from V and 4 from J; bases not matched to a gene: 14. This CDR3 is CASRDVRAGGEGNTIYF. DNA for the CDR3: TGTGCCAGTAGAGACGTTCGGGCAGGGGGCGAAGGAAACACCATATATTTT.

The J gene is TRBJ2-2, the V gene TRBV4-1, with D tentatively TRBD1 (5 bases). Trimming stripped 1 base from V and 7 bases from J, with 16 bases between. This CDR3 is built from 16 residues. Germline CDR1 and CDR2: MGHRA and YSYEKL. This CDR3 is CASSQGVAGRSGELFF. The CDR3 coding sequence is TGCGCCAGCAGCCAAGGGGTGGCAGGGCGGAGCGGGGAGCTGTTTTTT.

This clone showed up just a few times. This chain links TRBV7-9 with TRBJ1-1; 7 nucleotides agree with TRBD1. The CDR3 contains 17 residues. V lost 5 bases, J lost 0 bases, and 12 bases stayed unmatched. Germline lookup yields CDR1 SEHNR and CDR2 FQNEAQ (reference sequence). CDR3 amino acids: CASSGNRDRGLNTEAFF. The CDR3 bases are TGTGCCAGCAGCGGGAACCGGGACAGAGGTTTGAACACTGAAGCTTTCTTT.

V is TRBV21-1 and J is TRBJ2-4; the table's D call, TRBD1, was not checked against the DNA. TRBV21-1 is shown as a pseudogene. This CDR3 comprises 17 residues. CDR3 amino acids: CASSKGGTLLAKNIQYF. CDR3 in DNA: TGTGCCAGCAGCAAAGGGGGGACACTTCTAGCCAAAAACATTCAGTACTTC.

V and J are TRBV7-2 and TRBJ2-1; tentative D call: TRBD1 (6 bases). The CDR3 totals 12 residues. V was trimmed by 5 bases and J by 10 bases, leaving 12 bases between them. Germline lookup yields CDR1 SGHTA and CDR2 FQGNSA. CDR3 coding DNA: TGTGCCAGCAGCCCTTACAGGGAGGAGCAGTTCTTC. Protein: CASSPYREEQFF.

The chain uses TRBV28 and TRBJ1-2; 12 bases are a match to TRBD1. J gave up 4 bases and V 3 bases, and 6 bases lay outside the gene matches. The V gene's germline CDR1 is MDHEN and CDR2 SYDVKM. The CDR3 consists of 16 residues. CDR3 in amino acids: CASSFGTGGGGYGYTF. In DNA form, the CDR3 reads TGTGCCAGCAGTTTTGGGACAGGGGGCGGCGGCTATGGCTACACCTTC.

The chain uses TRBV7-9 and TRBJ1-5; 12 bases match TRBD1. The CDR3 consists of 15 residues. After removal of 5 bases from V and 5 bases from J, the junction contained 4 bases not matched to a gene. The germline V gene has CDR1 SEHNR and CDR2 FQNEAQ (reference sequence). In DNA form, the CDR3 reads TGTGCCAGCAGCGCAGGGACAGGGGGCTATCAGCCCCAGCATTTT. This sequence encodes CASSAGTGGYQPQHF.

The chain's CDR3 is CASSPGGAQKDIQYF. CDR3 nucleotide sequence: TGTGCCAGCAGCCCAGGCGGGGCCCAGAAAGACATTCAGTACTTC. V and J are TRBV5-4 and TRBJ2-4, with TRBD2 as a possible D gene (6 bases). CDR1 and CDR2 (germline): SGHNT, YYREEE (reference sequence). V gave up 4 bases and J gave up 8 bases, with 19 bases separating them. This CDR3 has 15 amino acids.

The V gene is TRBV5-6, the J gene TRBJ2-2; TRBD1 matches at 8 bases. Trimming removed 0 bases from V and 7 bases from J; junction bases left unmatched: 2. In germline, CDR1 is SGHDT, CDR2 YYEEEE. This CDR3 has 14 amino acids. CDR3 sequence: CASSLAGGIGELFF. CDR3 in DNA: TGTGCCAGCAGCTTGGCAGGGGGCATCGGGGAGCTGTTTTTT.

This clone was picked up one time. The gene calls are TRBV19 and TRBJ2-2; maybe TRBD1 (7 bases). The germline V and J ends were trimmed by 7 bases and 5 bases, with 14 bases remaining between them. The CDR3 loop spans 14 amino acids. Germline V gives CDR1 LNHDA, CDR2 SQIVND (reference sequence). CDR3 protein: CASMEGAGTGELFF. In DNA form, the CDR3 reads TGTGCCAGTATGGAGGGGGCGGGTACCGGGGAGCTGTTTTTT.

This rearrangement joins TRBV7-2 to TRBJ1-5; perhaps TRBD1 as D (6 bases). The CDR3 consists of 14 residues. V dropped 4 bases and J dropped 5 bases, with 12 bases sitting between them. In germline, CDR1 is SGHTA, CDR2 FQGNSA. In nucleotides, the CDR3 is TGTGCCAGCAGCTGGGGGCAGGGTTATCAGCCCCAGCATTTT. Protein sequence: CASSWGQGYQPQHF.

The chain joins TRBV19 to TRBJ2-7, with 8 bases matching TRBD1. The junction had 6 bases not matched to a gene; V was cut back by 3 bases and J by 5 bases. Germline CDR1 reads LNHDA; CDR2 reads SQIVND (reference sequence). This CDR3 is built from 14 residues. The CDR3 DNA reads as TGTGCCAGTAGTATGTGGACAGGGAACCACGAGCAGTACTTC. It translates to CASSMWTGNHEQYF.

The chain is built from TRBV10-1 and TRBJ2-1; TRBD2 aligns across 7 bases. V lost 5 bases to trimming and J lost 2 bases; unmatched junction nucleotides: 12. The CDR3 length is 17 residues. Germline V CDR1 and CDR2: WNHNN, SYGVQD (reference sequence). CDR3 sequence reads: CASSPRNLAVTYNEQFF. The DNA for the CDR3 is TGCGCCAGCAGTCCCCGGAACCTAGCGGTGACCTACAATGAGCAGTTCTTC.

V and J are TRBV29-1 and TRBJ2-1, with TRBD2 matching over 11 bases. V lost 7 bases and J lost 5; bases outside the gene matches: 7. This CDR3 spans 14 amino acids. Germline assignment: CDR1 SQVTM and CDR2 ANQGSEA. The DNA for the CDR3 is TGCAGCGCCGCACTAGCGGGAGCGAACAATGAGCAGTTCTTC. Amino acids: CSAALAGANNEQFF.

The chain couples TRBV5-1 to TRBJ2-5; possibly TRBD2 for D (6 bases). The CDR3 loop spans 14 amino acids. Between the trimmed V and J ends, which lost 0 bases and 9 bases, there was a span of 15 bases. In germline, CDR1 is SGHRS, CDR2 YFSETQ. The CDR3: CASSLDPGGSSQYF. The CDR3 DNA reads as TGCGCCAGCAGCTTGGATCCCGGGGGTTCGTCCCAGTACTTC.

V gene TRBV6-5 combines with J gene TRBJ2-2, with 7 nucleotides matching TRBD1. CDR1 MNHEY and CDR2 SVGAGI come from the germline V gene. V was pared by 3 bases and J by 7 bases, with 2 bases of the junction left unmatched. The CDR3 contains 13 residues. This CDR3 is CASSYGQVGELFF. As DNA, the CDR3 is TGTGCCAGCAGTTATGGACAGGTCGGGGAGCTGTTTTTT.

This clone appeared once. This chain uses TRBV28 with TRBJ1-1; 7 bases agree with TRBD1. The trim removed 2 bases at V and 0 bases at J, leaving 3 bases unmatched. In germline, CDR1 is MDHEN, CDR2 SYDVKM. The length of the CDR3 is 15 residues. The DNA for the CDR3 is TGTGCCAGCAGTTTAACCGGGACAGTGAACACTGAAGCTTTCTTT. Its protein is CASSLTGTVNTEAFF.

The chain combines TRBV11-3 with TRBJ2-5; possibly TRBD2 for D (6 bases). Germline CDR1 is SGHNT and CDR2 is YENEEA. The CDR3 sequence is 15 residues long. Trimming removed 1 base at V and 2 bases at J, with 11 bases between. The CDR3: CASSLGGTVQETQYF. In DNA, the CDR3 is TGTGCCAGCAGCTTAGGCGGGACGGTACAAGAGACCCAGTACTTC.

The gene calls are TRBV19 and TRBJ2-5, with a weak D call TRBD1 (7 bases). V was cut by 4 bases and J by 2 bases, with 14 bases left in between. CDR3 size: 15 residues. CDR1 and CDR2 from the germline V gene are LNHDA and SQIVND (reference sequence). CDR3 residues: CASSRRQGGQETQYF. The CDR3 region has the DNA TGTGCCAGTAGTAGGCGGCAGGGGGGTCAAGAGACCCAGTACTTC.

J is TRBJ2-4 and V is TRBV27; 8 bases fit TRBD2. V shed 2 bases and J 3 bases; nucleotides not matched to a gene: 6. The CDR3 is 16 residues long. From germline, CDR1 is MNHEY and CDR2 SMNVEV (reference sequence). The DNA for the CDR3 is TGTGCCAGCAGTTTAGGGTTAGCGGGAAGCAAAAACATTCAGTACTTC. Its protein product is CASSLGLAGSKNIQYF.

A remark on this clone: This same CDR3 is encoded by further DNA sequences in the sample. This sequence joins TRBV9 and TRBJ2-7; no clear D gene. V lost 2 bases and J lost 2, with 11 bases in between. Germline values: CDR1 SGDLS, CDR2 YYNGEE. The CDR3 contains 14 residues. The CDR3 sequence: CASSVGGSPYEQYF. CDR3 coding DNA: TGTGCCAGCAGCGTCGGCGGCAGCCCCTACGAGCAGTACTTC.

The chain employs TRBV4-2 and TRBJ2-2; 7 bases line up with TRBD1. J was trimmed by 3 bases and V by 4 bases; bases with no gene match: 2. The length of the CDR3 is 14 residues. Germline CDR1 and CDR2: LGHNA and YNFKEQ. The CDR3 DNA reads TGTGCCAGCAGCCCGGGGACAGACACCGGGGAGCTGTTTTTT. It codes for CASSPGTDTGELFF.

V gene TRBV5-4 combines with J gene TRBJ2-1; 7 bases are shared with TRBD2. With V trimmed by 3 bases and J by 2 bases, 5 bases remained unmatched. CDR3 length: 15 amino acids. CDR1 is SGHNT and CDR2 is YYREEE in the germline V gene (reference sequence). The CDR3 reads CASSSTSTPYNEQFF. CDR3 coding DNA: TGTGCCAGCAGCTCGACTAGCACCCCCTACAATGAGCAGTTCTTC.

V gene TRBV27 combines with J gene TRBJ1-6; 11 bases fit TRBD1. The CDR3 is 16 amino acids. Germline CDR1 reads MNHEY; CDR2 reads SMNVEV (reference sequence). The V segment lost 7 bases and the J segment 7 bases; nucleotides outside the gene matches: 9. The CDR3 spells CASTGQGATGNSPLHF. The CDR3 DNA is TGTGCCAGCACTGGACAGGGGGCTACTGGGAATTCACCCCTCCACTTT.

The table lists this clone with a count of one. This chain links TRBV30 with TRBJ1-3, with D possibly TRBD1 on 5 matching bases. This CDR3 is built from 15 residues. Germline V lookup: CDR1 GTSNPN, CDR2 SVGIG (reference sequence). Trimming pared 0 bases from V and 4 bases from J, leaving 13 bases between. The chain's CDR3 is CAWSVQVPTGNTIYF. The CDR3 bases are TGTGCCTGGAGTGTACAGGTCCCAACGGGAAACACCATATATTTT.

The chain employs TRBV28 and TRBJ2-6; the D gene is possibly TRBD1 (5 bases). Germline V gene lookup returns CDR1 MDHEN and CDR2 SYDVKM. The CDR3 loop spans 16 amino acids. Trimming removed 5 bases from V and 0 bases from J, with 11 bases in between. DNA for the CDR3: TGTGCCAGCAGTCCCCAGGGATCCTCTGGGGCCAACGTCCTGACTTTC. This gives the protein CASSPQGSSGANVLTF. The whole variable domain, remainder taken from reference TRBV28 and TRBJ2-6, is DVKVTQSSRYLVKRTGEKVFLECVQDMDHENMFWYRQDPGLGLRLIYFSYDVKMKEKGDIPEGYSVSREKKERFSLILESASTNQTSMYLCASSPQGSSGANVLTFGAGSRLTVL.